This T cell receptor (beta chain) was observed in a study of T cells after yellow fever vaccination. The CDR3 extends over 15 amino acids. Each CDR3 protein gets one entry after TCRdb re-called the 5' RACE reads with MiXCR. The profile shows a few hundred thousand distinct CDR3 sequences, around 6.8% of them singletons. The table lists this clonotype with a few counts. This TCR was recovered from a man younger than 35 who received the YFV17D yellow fever vaccine. The specimen was PBMCs, collected roughly 45 days after the first yellow fever vaccination. V gene TRBV21-1 combines with J gene TRBJ2-2; the table's D call of TRBD1 was not tested on the DNA. TRBV21-1 counts as a pseudogene. The CDR3 spells CASSKPPPNTGELFF. The CDR3 region has the DNA TGTGCCAGCAGCAAACCCCCACCGAACACCGGGGAGCTGTTTTTT.